These 8 T cell receptor beta chains came from one sample sequenced in a study of Ad26.COV2.S vaccination and SARS-CoV-2 variants. Sequencing was performed with immunoSEQ multiplex PCR; in TCRdb, only in-frame clones are kept and a portion is missing. Here the sample spans under 500,000 clones, over 80% being singletons. Regarding treatment: around 19 received Ad26.COV2.S at low or high dose, single or two shots; roughly five received placebo; per-sample allocation not given. Material that was analyzed had been drawn on day 63 after the first vaccine or placebo injection. This specimen was peripheral blood, taken in a trial of Ad26.COV2.S vaccine versus placebo. The receptors derive from a person between 18 and 60 years old who received the Ad26.COV2.S COVID-19 vaccine or a placebo.

The CDR3 coding sequence is TGCGCCAGCAGCCCCCGTGCAGACAACTATGGCTACACCTTC. Translating it yields CASSPRADNYGYTF. This chain joins TRBV4-3 and TRBJ1-2; D not certain. Between the trimmed V and J ends, which lost 4 bases and 2 bases, there was a span of 11 bases. Germline values: CDR1 LGHNA, CDR2 YSLEER. The CDR3 loop spans 14 amino acids.

The gene calls are TRBV5-4 and TRBJ2-2, with D possibly TRBD1 on 5 matching bases. V was clipped by 2 bases and J by 4 bases, with 6 bases between them. This CDR3 is built from 13 residues. Germline CDR1 reads SGHNT; CDR2 reads YYREEE (reference sequence). CDR3 sequence reads: CASSLQVTGELFF. The CDR3 DNA is TGTGCCAGCAGCTTACAGGTCACCGGGGAGCTGTTTTTT.

The sample holds many counts of this clone. The rearrangement uses TRBV7-6 and TRBJ2-1; D uncertain. Trimming removed 5 bases from V and 14 bases from J, with 4 bases in between. Germline values: CDR1 SGHVS, CDR2 FNYEAQ. This CDR3 has 8 residues. This CDR3 reads CASSREFF. The CDR3 DNA reads as TGTGCCAGCAGCCGGGAGTTCTTC.

The chain recombines TRBV2 with TRBJ2-4; 10 bases are shared with TRBD1. The CDR3 has 15 amino acids. Per the germline V gene, CDR1 is SNHLY and CDR2 is FYNNEI. V was clipped by 7 bases and J by 8 bases; unmatched bases: 11. CDR3 amino acids: CASTQPRTGGDIQYF. DNA for the CDR3: TGTGCCAGCACCCAACCCCGGACAGGGGGGGACATTCAGTACTTC.

The rearrangement uses TRBV18 and TRBJ2-7, with a possible D match to TRBD1 (6 bases). Trimming removed 4 bases at V and 6 bases at J, with 10 bases between. This CDR3 contains 12 residues. Germline CDR1 KGHSH, CDR2 LQKENI. CDR3 loop: CASSQTGPEQYF. CDR3 nucleotides: TGTGCCAGCTCACAGACAGGTCCCGAGCAGTACTTC. Full variable domain (remainder filled in from reference TRBV18 and TRBJ2-7): NAGVMQNPRHLVRRRGQEARLRCSPMKGHSHVYWYRQLPEEGLKFMVYLQKENIIDESGMPKERFSAEFPKEGPSILRIQQVVRGDSAAYFCASSQTGPEQYFGPGTRLTVT.

The V and J genes are TRBV6-5 and TRBJ1-2, with 7 bases that match TRBD1. J was trimmed by 4 bases and V by 4 bases; bases with no gene match: 3. Germline CDR1 and CDR2: MNHEY and SVGAGI. The length of the CDR3 is 13 residues. The CDR3 DNA sequence: TGTGCCAGCAGTTTGACAGGGACCTATGGCTACACCTTC. Its protein product is CASSLTGTYGYTF.

In nucleotides, the CDR3 is TGTGCCAGCAGCAATACCGGGACAGGGAGCAACGAGCAGTACTTC. The encoded protein is CASSNTGTGSNEQYF. This chain connects TRBV6-6 to TRBJ2-7, with TRBD1 identical over 9 bases. The CDR3 runs 15 residues. CDR1 is MNHNY, CDR2 SVGAGI, per germline (reference sequence). With V trimmed by 6 bases and J by 5 bases, 11 bases remained unmatched.

The chain recombines TRBV23-1 with TRBJ2-2; 9 nucleotides match TRBD1. TRBV23-1 is designated an ORF whose function remains uncertain. The CDR3 is 17 residues long. The ends lost 7 bases at V and 4 bases at J; junction bases unmatched: 13. CDR3 in DNA: TGCGCCAGCAAGCCCGGGGACAGGGCCTCCTTCACCGGGGAGCTGTTTTTT. Its translation: CASKPGDRASFTGELFF.